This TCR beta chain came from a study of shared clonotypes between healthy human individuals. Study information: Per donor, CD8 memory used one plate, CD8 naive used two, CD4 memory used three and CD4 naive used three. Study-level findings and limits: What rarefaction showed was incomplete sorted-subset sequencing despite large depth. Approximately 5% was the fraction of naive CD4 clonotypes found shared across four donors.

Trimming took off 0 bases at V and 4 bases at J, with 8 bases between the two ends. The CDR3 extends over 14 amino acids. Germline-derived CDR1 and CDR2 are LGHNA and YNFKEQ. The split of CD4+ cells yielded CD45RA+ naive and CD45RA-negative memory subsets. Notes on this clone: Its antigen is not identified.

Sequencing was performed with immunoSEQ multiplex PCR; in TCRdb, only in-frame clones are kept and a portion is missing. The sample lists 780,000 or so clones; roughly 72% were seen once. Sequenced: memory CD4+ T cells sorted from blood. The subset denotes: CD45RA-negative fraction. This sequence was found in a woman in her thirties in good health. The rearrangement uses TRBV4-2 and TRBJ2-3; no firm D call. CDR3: CASSQEESPDTQYF. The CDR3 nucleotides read TGTGCCAGCAGCCAAGAAGAAAGTCCAGATACGCAGTATTTT.